The T cell receptor (beta chain) described here comes from a study of blood T cell repertoires in COVID-19. TCRdb's copy holds only in-frame clones and misses some; the assay was immunoSEQ multiplex PCR. Of roughly 450,000 clones in the sample, less than 95% are singletons; the top ten hold approximately 0.65%. Symptom resolution, clearance, or two negative PCRs marked donors in Cohort 3 as recovered. Germline values: CDR1 MNHEY, CDR2 SMNVEV (reference sequence). The CDR3 contains 15 residues. V gave up 3 bases and J gave up 6 bases; unmatched junction bases: 10. Material for sequencing was PBMCs or T cells enriched from blood (not recorded which). The origin of this receptor is a man between 18 and 29 years old who had recovered from COVID-19. The chain couples TRBV27 to TRBJ1-1; TRBD1 matches at 7 bases. The CDR3 loop reads CASSFLGRGDPEAFF. The CDR3 coding sequence is TGTGCCAGCAGTTTTTTGGGCAGGGGGGATCCTGAAGCTTTCTTT.